The source of this T cell receptor (beta chain) is a study of blood T cell repertoires in COVID-19. Overall study: Specimens from acute and convalescent COVID-19 originated in the United States, Italy and Spain. Nucleic acid was either cDNA or gDNA, and it came from T cells, B-cell-depleted T cells, or PBMCs.

V shed 8 bases and J shed 5 bases, with 13 bases lying between them. The germline V gene encodes CDR1 LGHDT and CDR2 YNNKEL (reference sequence). The CDR3 has 13 residues. Followed longitudinally, the Seattle patients had been enrolled during active infection. In the authors' methods: Cell counts per sample came from amplifying reference gene primers. Method: immunoSEQ multiplex PCR; TCRdb's copy keeps in-frame clones and lacks some. D and trimming come from the DNA, and the V and J calls and clone size come from that table. This table has under 250,000 clones, about 85% appearing once. The genes are TRBV3-1 (or the pseudogene TRBV3-2) and TRBJ2-1, with D possibly matching TRBD2 (7 bases). The origin of this receptor is a middle-aged woman with COVID-19, enrolled during active disease. Specimen: peripheral blood. CDR3 sequence reads: CASWSGTNNEQFF. CDR3 DNA sequence: TGTGCCAGCTGGAGCGGGACAAACAATGAGCAGTTCTTC.